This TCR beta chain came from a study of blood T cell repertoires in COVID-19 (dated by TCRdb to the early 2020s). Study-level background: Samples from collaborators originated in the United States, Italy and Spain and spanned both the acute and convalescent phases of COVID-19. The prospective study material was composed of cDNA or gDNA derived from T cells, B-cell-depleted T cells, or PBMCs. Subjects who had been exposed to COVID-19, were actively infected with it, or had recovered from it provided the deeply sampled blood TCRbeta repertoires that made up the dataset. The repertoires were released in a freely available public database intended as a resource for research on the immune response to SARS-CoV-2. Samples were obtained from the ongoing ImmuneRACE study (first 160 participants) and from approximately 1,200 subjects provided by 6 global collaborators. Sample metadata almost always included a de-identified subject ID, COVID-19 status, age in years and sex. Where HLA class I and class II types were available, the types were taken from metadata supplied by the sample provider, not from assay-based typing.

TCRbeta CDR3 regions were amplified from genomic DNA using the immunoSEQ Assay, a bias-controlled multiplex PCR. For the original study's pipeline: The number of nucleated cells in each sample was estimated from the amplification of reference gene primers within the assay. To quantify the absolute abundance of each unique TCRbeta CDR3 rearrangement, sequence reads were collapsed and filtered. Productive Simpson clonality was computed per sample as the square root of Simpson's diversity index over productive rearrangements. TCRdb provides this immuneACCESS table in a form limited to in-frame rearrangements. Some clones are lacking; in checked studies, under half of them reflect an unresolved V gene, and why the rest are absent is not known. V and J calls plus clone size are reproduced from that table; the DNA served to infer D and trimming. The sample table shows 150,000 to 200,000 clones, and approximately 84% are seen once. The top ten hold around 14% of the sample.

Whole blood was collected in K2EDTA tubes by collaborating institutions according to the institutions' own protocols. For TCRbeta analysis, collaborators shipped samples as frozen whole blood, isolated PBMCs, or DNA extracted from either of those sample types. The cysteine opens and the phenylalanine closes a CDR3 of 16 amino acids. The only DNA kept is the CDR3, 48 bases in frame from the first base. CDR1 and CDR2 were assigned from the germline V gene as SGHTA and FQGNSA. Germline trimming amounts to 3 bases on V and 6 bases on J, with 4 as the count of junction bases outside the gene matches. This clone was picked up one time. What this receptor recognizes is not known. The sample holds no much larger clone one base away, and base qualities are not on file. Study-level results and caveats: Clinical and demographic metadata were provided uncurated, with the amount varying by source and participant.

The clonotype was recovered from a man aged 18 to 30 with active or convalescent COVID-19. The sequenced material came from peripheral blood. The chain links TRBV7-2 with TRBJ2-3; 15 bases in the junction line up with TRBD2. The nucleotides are TGTGCCAGCAGCTTCCCCGGGACTAGCGGGAGGGATACGCAGTATTTT. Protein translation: CASSFPGTSGRDTQYF.